The clone carrying this TCR beta chain was counted many times. The antigen is unknown. The investigators amplified TCR beta CDR3 regions from RNA transcripts. The HTBI primer set served for first-round RT-PCR of the TCR CDR3. In TCRdb, the multiplex PCR reads were re-called with MiXCR into one record per CDR3 protein. The sample includes roughly 500,000 distinct CDR3 sequences, over 45% of them seen just once. The data were taken from a study of T cells in Graves' hyperthyroidism and ophthalmopathy. CDR3 length equals 13 residues. The germline CDR1 and CDR2 sequences are SQVTM and ANQGSEA. The germline V and J ends were trimmed by 4 bases and 2 bases, with 11 bases remaining between them. Study observations and caveats: Ophthalmopathy was told apart from stable hyperthyroidism by a 13 V-J model.

The gene calls are TRBV29-1 and TRBJ1-1; perhaps TRBD1 as D (5 bases). The specimen sequenced was peripheral blood or thyroid tissue (not recorded which). This TCR was recovered from an adult woman with Graves' disease, either hyperthyroidism or ophthalmopathy (not recorded which). CDR3 coding DNA: TGCAGCGTTGGGGCAGGGCTAAACACTGAAGCTTTCTTT. Translating it yields CSVGAGLNTEAFF.